This T cell receptor beta chain is from a study of blood T cell repertoires in COVID-19. Study overall: Samples of COVID-19 (acute and convalescent) were obtained from the United States, Italy and Spain.

In the study's own analysis: Scientists estimated how many nucleated cells there were by amplifying reference gene primers. Some clones are missing from TCRdb's copy, which holds only in-frame ones; the method was immunoSEQ multiplex PCR. That table furnishes V, J and clone size, whereas the DNA furnished D and trimming. This table holds about 180,000 clones, roughly 88% found once. The germline V gene encodes CDR1 SQVTM and CDR2 ANQGSEA. The V segment lost 6 bases and the J segment 5 bases; nucleotides outside the gene matches: 12. The CDR3 sequence is 14 residues long. The sample consisted of peripheral blood. The chain employs TRBV29-1 and TRBJ1-2; 7 nucleotides match TRBD1. This sequence was found in a woman between 40 and 55 years old with COVID-19, enrolled during active disease. CDR3: CSVLQEGALYGYTF. The CDR3 DNA reads as TGCAGCGTCCTCCAGGAGGGGGCTTTGTATGGCTACACCTTC.